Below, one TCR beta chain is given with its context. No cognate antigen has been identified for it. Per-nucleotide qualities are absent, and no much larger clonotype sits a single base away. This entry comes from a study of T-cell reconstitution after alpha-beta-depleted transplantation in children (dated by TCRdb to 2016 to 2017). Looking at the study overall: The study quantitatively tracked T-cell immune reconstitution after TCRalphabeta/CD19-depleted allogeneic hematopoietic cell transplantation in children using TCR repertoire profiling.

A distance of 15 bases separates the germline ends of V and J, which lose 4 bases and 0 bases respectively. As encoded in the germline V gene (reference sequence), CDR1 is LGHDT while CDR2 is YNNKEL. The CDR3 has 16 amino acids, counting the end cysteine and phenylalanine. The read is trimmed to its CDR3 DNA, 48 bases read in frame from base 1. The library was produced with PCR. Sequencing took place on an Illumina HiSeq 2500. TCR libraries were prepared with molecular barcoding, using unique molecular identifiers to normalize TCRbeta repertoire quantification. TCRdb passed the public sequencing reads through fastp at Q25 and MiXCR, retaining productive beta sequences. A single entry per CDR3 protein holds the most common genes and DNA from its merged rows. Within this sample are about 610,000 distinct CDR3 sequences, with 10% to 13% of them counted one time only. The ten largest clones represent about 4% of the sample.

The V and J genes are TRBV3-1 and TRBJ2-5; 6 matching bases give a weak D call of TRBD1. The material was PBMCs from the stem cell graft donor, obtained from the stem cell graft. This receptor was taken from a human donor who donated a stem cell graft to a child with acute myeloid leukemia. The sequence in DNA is TGTGCCAGCAGCCTTTGGGACATCCGGTACCAAGAGACCCAGTACTTC. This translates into CASSLWDIRYQETQYF.